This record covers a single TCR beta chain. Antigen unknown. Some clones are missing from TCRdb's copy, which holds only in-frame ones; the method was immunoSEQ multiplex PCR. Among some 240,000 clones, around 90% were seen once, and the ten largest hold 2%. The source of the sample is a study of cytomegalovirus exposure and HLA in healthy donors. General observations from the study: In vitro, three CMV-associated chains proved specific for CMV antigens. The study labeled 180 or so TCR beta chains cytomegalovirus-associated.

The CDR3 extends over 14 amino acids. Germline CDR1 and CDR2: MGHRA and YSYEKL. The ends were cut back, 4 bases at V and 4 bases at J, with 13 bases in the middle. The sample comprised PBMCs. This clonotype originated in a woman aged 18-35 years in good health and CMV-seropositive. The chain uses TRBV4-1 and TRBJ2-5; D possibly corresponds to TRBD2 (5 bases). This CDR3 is CASSPSRVLETQYF. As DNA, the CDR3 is TGCGCCAGCAGCCCTTCGCGGGTACTAGAGACCCAGTACTTC.